This TCR beta chain was sequenced in a study of T cells in Graves' hyperthyroidism and ophthalmopathy. It was RNA transcripts that yielded the amplified TCR beta CDR3 regions. In the first-round RT-PCR of the TCR CDR3, the HTBI primer set was used. TCRdb re-called the multiplex PCR reads through MiXCR, storing one row per CDR3 protein. The data show around 340,000 distinct CDR3 sequences, less than 20% seen once. Trimming cost V 4 bases and J 7 bases, with 16 bases left between them. This CDR3 region has 14 residues. CDR1 is SGHTA and CDR2 is FQGTGA in the germline V gene. Source material: blood. This sequence joins TRBV7-3 and TRBJ2-5, with D maybe TRBD2 (5 bases). The TCR sequence derives from a middle-aged woman with Graves' ophthalmopathy. CDR3 sequence reads: CASSSSPGMGTQYF. As DNA, the CDR3 is TGTGCCAGCAGCTCATCACCCGGGATGGGGACCCAGTACTTC.